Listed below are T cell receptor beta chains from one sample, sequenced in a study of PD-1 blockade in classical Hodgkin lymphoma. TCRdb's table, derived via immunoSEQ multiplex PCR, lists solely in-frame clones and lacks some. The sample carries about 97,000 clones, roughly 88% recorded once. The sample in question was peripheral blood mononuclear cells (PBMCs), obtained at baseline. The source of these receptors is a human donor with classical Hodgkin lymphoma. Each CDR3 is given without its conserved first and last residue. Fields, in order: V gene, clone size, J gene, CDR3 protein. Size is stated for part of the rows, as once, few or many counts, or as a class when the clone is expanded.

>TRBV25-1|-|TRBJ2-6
AAGFSGANVLT
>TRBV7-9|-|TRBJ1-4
ASSSRGRVREKLF
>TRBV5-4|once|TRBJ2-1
ASSSGNRASVGEQF
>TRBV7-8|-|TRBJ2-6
ASSLGALGANVLT
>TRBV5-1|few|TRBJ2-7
ASSFSQGFIGEQY
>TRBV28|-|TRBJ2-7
ASSPRALLRSEQY
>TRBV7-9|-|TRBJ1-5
ASSLDGVGNQPQH
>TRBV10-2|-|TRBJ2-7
ASWGGREDEQY
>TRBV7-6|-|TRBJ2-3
ASSLTEGSRATDTQY
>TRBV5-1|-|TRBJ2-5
ASSLGGLQETQY
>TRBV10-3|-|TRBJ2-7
AISERTLEQY
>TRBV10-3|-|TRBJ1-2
AISGGPRLSNYGYT
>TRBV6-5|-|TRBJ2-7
ASSWGVESYEQY
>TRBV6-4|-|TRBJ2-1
ASSSAAETSYNEQF
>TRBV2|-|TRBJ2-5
ASSEGPRETQY
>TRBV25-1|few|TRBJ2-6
ASRSTGSSGANVLT
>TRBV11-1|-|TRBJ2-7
ASSSLGTARSYEQY
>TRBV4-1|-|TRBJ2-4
ASSQDSGVAKNIQY
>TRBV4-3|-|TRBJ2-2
ASSQLLGGNTGELF
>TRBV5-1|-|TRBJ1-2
ASSLDGGGGYT
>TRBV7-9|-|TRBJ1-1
ASSETGILNTEAF
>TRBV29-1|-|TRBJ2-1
SAGTDPYNEQF
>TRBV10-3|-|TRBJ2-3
AISESPSSGGVDTQY
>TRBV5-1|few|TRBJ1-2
ASSAEGQVYGYT
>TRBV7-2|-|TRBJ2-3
ASREGLAGTDTQY
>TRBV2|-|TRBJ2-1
ASSEGPDNEQF
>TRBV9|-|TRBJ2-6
ASSVQGSGANVLT
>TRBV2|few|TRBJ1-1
ASSVDRGNAEAF
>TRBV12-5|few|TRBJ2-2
ASGYGGGELF
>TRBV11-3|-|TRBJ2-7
ASSLDGIYEQY
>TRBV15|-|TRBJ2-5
ATSNPRGGETQY
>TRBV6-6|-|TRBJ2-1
ATAPGQGDYNEQF
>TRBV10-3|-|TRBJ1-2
AISEVGQRGGYT
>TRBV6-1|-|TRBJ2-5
ASSDVRQVTETQY
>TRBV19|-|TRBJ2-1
ASSIPTIAGGRRNEQF
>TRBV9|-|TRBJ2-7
ASSVGAGRAYEQY
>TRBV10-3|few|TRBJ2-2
AISEDREDTGELF
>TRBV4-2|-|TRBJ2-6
ASSQAVGTGANVLT
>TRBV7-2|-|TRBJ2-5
ASSPGQVLRETQY
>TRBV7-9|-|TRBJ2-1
ASSLAAGVAHNEQF
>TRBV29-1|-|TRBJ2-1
SVQDRANEQF
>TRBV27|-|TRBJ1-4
ASSFQGAREKLF
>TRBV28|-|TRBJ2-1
ASTTSGSQYEQF
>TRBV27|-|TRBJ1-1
ASSLFGAGTEAF
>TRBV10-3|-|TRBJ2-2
AISETPTAGELF
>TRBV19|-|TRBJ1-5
ASSPDSNQPQH
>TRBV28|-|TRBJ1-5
ASSTRTGVSQPQH
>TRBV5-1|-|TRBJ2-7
ASSPGLAGVVLHSYEQY
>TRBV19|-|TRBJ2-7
ASSIRPEAGIHEQY
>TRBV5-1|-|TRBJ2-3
ASSWGLAGITDTQY